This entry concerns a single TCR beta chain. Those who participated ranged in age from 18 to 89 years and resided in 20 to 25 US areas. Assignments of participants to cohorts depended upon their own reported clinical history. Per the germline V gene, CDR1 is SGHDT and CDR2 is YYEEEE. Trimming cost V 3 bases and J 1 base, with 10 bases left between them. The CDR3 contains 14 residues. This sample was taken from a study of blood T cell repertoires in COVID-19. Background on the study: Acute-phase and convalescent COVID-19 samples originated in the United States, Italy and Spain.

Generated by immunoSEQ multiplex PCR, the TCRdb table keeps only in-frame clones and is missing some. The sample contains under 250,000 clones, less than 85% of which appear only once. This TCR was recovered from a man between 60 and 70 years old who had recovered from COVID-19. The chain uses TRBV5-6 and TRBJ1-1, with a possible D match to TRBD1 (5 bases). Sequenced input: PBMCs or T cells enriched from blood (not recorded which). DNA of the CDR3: TGTGCCAGCAGCTCGGGACTCTGGAACACTGAAGCTTTCTTT. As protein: CASSSGLWNTEAFF.